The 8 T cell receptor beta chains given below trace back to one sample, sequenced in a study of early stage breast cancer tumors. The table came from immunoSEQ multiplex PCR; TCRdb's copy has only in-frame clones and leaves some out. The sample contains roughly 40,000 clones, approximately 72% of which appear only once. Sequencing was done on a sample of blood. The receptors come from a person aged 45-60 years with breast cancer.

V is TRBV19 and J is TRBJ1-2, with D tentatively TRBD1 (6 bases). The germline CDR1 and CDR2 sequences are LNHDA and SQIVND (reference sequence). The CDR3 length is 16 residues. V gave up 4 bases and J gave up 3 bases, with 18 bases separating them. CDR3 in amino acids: CASSTGGASGDYGYTF. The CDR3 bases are TGTGCCAGTAGTACCGGGGGGGCAAGTGGAGACTATGGCTACACCTTC.

The CDR3 sequence is CASSEGLTFDYTF. DNA of the CDR3: TGTGCCAGCAGTGAAGGTCTAACCTTTGACTACACCTTC. The chain recombines TRBV6-1 with TRBJ1-2; D is unclear. Germline CDR1 is MNHNS and CDR2 is SASEGT. Deletions cut 1 base from V and 10 bases from J, with 13 bases between. There are 13 residues in the CDR3.

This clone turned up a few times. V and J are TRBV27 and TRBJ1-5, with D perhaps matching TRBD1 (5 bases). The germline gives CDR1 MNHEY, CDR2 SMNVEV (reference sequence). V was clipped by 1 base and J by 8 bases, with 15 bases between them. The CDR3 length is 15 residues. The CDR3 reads CASSLLPGRVKPQHF. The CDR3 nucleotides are TGTGCCAGCAGTTTATTACCGGGCAGGGTCAAGCCCCAGCATTTT.

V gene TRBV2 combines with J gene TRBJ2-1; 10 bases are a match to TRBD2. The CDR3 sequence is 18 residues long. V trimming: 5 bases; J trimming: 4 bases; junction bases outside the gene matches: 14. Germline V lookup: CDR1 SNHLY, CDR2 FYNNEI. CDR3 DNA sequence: TGTGCCAGCAGTCCCTCATACGGGGCTAGCGGGAGTTACAATGAGCAGTTCTTC. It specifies CASSPSYGASGSYNEQFF.

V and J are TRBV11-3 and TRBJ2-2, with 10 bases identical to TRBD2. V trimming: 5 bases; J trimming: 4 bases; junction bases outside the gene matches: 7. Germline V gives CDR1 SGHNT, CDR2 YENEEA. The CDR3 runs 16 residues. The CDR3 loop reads CASSALAGGFTGELFF. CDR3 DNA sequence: TGTGCCAGCAGCGCCTTAGCGGGGGGTTTCACCGGGGAGCTGTTTTTT.

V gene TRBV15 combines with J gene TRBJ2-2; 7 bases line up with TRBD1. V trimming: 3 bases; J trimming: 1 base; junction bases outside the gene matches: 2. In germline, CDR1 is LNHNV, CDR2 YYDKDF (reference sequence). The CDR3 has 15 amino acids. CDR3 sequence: CATSRRTGNTGELFF. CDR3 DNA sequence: TGTGCCACCAGCAGGAGGACAGGGAACACCGGGGAGCTGTTTTTT.

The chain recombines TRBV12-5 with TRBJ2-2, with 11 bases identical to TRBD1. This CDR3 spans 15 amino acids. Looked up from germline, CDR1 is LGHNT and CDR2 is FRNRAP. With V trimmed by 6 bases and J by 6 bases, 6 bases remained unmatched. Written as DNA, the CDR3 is TGTGCTAGTGGCCGGACAGGGGGCATCGCCGGGGAGCTGTTTTTT. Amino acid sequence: CASGRTGGIAGELFF.

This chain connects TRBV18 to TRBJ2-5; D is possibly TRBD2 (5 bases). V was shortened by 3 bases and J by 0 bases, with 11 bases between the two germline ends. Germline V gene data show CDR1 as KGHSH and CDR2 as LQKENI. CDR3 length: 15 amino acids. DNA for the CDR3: TGTGCCAGCTCACCCCTGGGAGTGTACCAAGAGACCCAGTACTTC. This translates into CASSPLGVYQETQYF. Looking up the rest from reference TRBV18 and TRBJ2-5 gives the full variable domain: NAGVMQNPRHLVRRRGQEARLRCSPMKGHSHVYWYRQLPEEGLKFMVYLQKENIIDESGMPKERFSAEFPKEGPSILRIQQVVRGDSAAYFCASSPLGVYQETQYFGPGTRLLVL.